This entry concerns a single T cell receptor beta chain. The antigen it binds to is not known. No base-level quality is on record; no much larger clone is a single base apart. TCRbeta CDR3 regions were amplified from genomic DNA by means of the immunoSEQ Assay, a bias-controlled multiplex PCR. In the paper's pipeline: The number of nucleated cells in each sample was estimated from the amplification of reference gene primers within the assay. Sequence reads were collapsed and filtered to measure the absolute abundance of every unique TCRbeta CDR3 rearrangement. For each sample, productive Simpson clonality was calculated by taking the square root of Simpson's diversity index across productive rearrangements. TCRdb provides this immuneACCESS table in a form limited to in-frame rearrangements. Some clones are lacking; in checked studies, under half of them reflect an unresolved V gene, and why the rest are absent is not known. Clonal size and the V and J genes are those of that table, whereas D and trimming came from the DNA. This sample comprises hundreds of thousands of clones, 90% of them detected only once. About 1.5% of the sample is taken by the ten largest.

Participants in the prospective study were aged roughly 18 to 100 years, lived in over 20 United States geographic areas, and enrolled through a virtual design. In the prospective study, cohorts were assigned on the basis of participant-reported clinical history obtained from a screening survey and a study questionnaire. In the prospective study, whole blood, serum and a nasopharyngeal or oropharyngeal swab were collected from each participant by mobile phlebotomists. Participants in the prospective study had the option to provide additional blood draws and questionnaires over an approximately 2-month period. Prospective study blood samples were shipped either frozen or at room temperature before DNA extraction. These data belong to a study of blood T cell repertoires in COVID-19 (dated by TCRdb to the early 2020s). Some background on the complete study: The collaborator samples originated in the United States, Italy and Spain and spanned the acute and convalescent phases of COVID-19. The material from the prospective study consisted of cDNA or gDNA derived from T cells, B-cell-depleted T cells, or PBMCs. Subjects who had been exposed to COVID-19, were actively infected with it, or had recovered from it provided the deeply sampled blood TCRbeta repertoires that made up the dataset. The repertoires were released in a freely available public database intended as a resource for research on the immune response to SARS-CoV-2. Samples were obtained from the ongoing ImmuneRACE study (first 160 participants) and from roughly 1,300 subjects provided by 6 global collaborators. Nearly every sample came with metadata listing a de-identified subject ID, COVID-19 status, age in years and sex. HLA class I and class II types, where available, came from metadata supplied by the sample provider rather than from assay-based typing.

Results the study describes overall, beyond this receptor: Clinical and demographic metadata were provided uncurated, with the amount varying by source and participant.

The sequenced material came from PBMCs or T cells enriched from blood (not recorded which). The receptor was derived from a woman aged 18-30 years with acute COVID-19.

The sequenced DNA: TGTGCCAGCTCCCCCTCTTTAGACTCAACGCAGTATTTT. Translated, this is CASSPSLDSTQYF. The V gene is TRBV18 and the J gene is TRBJ2-3, with the D segment identity uncertain. The CDR3 spans 13 residues, from the cysteine through the phenylalanine. The entry retains the CDR3 DNA only, 39 bases that are in frame from base 1. The trim is 6 bases for V and 9 bases for J, with a gap of 16 bases between the germline ends. Via the germline V gene, CDR1 is KGHSH and CDR2 LQKENI.